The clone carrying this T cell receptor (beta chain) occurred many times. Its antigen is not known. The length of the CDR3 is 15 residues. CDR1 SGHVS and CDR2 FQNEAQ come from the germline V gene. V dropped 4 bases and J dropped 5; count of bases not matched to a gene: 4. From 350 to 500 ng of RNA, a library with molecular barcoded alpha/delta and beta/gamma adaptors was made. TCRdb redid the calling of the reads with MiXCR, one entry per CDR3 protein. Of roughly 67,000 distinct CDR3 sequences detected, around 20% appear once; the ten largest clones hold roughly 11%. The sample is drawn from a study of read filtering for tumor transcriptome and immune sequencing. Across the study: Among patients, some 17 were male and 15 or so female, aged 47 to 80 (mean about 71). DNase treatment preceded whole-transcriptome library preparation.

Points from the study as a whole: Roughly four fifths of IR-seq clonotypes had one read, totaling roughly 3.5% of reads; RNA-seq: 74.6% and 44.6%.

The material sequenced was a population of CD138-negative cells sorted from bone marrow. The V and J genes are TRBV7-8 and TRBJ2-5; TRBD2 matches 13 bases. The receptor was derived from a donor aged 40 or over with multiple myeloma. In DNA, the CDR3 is TGTGCCAGCAGCTGGACTAGCGGGAGTGTTGAGACCCAGTACTTC. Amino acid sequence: CASSWTSGSVETQYF.